This T cell receptor beta chain originates from a study of blood T cell repertoires in COVID-19. Study in general: Nucleic acid was either cDNA or gDNA, and it came from T cells, B-cell-depleted T cells, or PBMCs.

The age range of participants was roughly 18 to 90 years, with residence in about two dozen US areas. Cohorts were assigned according to the clinical history that participants reported. In germline, CDR1 is SGHDT, CDR2 YYEEEE. The length of the CDR3 is 17 residues. The V gene lost 3 bases and the J gene lost 3 bases, with 19 bases spanning the gap. The repertoire was sequenced with immunoSEQ multiplex PCR; TCRdb's copy has only in-frame clones and lacks some. The data hold about 170,000 clones, with around four fifths observed a single time. This clonotype was sampled from a woman between 45 and 65 years old who had recovered from COVID-19. Sequencing was performed on PBMCs or T cells enriched from blood (not recorded which). The rearrangement uses TRBV5-6 and TRBJ2-1; D possibly corresponds to TRBD2 (5 bases). CDR3 sequence (DNA): TGTGCCAGCAGCTCGGGGAGTTCTGACCGGGACTACAATGAGCAGTTCTTC. As protein: CASSSGSSDRDYNEQFF.